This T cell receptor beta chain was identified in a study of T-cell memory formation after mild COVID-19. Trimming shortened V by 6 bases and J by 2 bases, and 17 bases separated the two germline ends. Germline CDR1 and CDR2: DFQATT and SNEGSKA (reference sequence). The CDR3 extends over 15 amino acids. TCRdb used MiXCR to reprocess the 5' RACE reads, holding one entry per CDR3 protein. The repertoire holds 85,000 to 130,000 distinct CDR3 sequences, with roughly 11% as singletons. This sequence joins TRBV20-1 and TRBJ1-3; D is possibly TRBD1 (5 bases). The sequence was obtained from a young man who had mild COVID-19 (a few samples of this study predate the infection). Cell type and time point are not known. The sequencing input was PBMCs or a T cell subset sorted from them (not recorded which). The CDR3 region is CSASLDRKAGNTIYF. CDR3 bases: TGCAGTGCCAGTCTAGACAGAAAGGCTGGAAACACCATATATTTT.